This T cell receptor beta chain was recorded in a study of stem cell transplantation in POMP-related autoinflammatory disease. The wider study: Hypothesis: faulty thymoproteasomes impair CD8+ T-cell selection, skewing TRB repertoires. Study-level results: Across all analyzed T-cell subsets, patients with PRAID tended toward reduced diversity and increased clonality.

To note about this clone: Its target is unknown.

This CDR3 spans 12 amino acids. Germline V gene data show CDR1 as MNHEY and CDR2 as SVGAGI. V lost 2 bases and J 1 base, leaving 2 bases between the germline ends. Measured with immunoSEQ multiplex PCR; TCRdb has only the in-frame clones, and not every one. The table includes 25,000 to 30,000 clones, roughly four fifths detected once. This chain uses TRBV6-5 with TRBJ1-2, with unresolved D. The receptor's source is a human donor with POMP-related autoinflammation and immune dysregulation (PRAID). Material: CD4+ T cells from PBMCs, obtained before stem cell transplantation. CDR3: CASSYGNYGYTF. CDR3 DNA sequence: TGTGCCAGCAGTTACGGTAACTATGGCTACACCTTC.